One sample yielded the 13 T cell receptor beta chains listed below, sequenced in a study of cytomegalovirus exposure and HLA in healthy donors. The PCR was carried out with 60 Vbeta primers and 13 Jbeta primers. Here immunoSEQ multiplex PCR was the method, and the copy in TCRdb shows in-frame clones only, minus some. Among approximately 130,000 clones listed, about 69% were seen once. Sequencing used PBMCs. These receptors were collected from a man aged 25 to 45 in good health and CMV-seronegative.

This chain joins TRBV14 and TRBJ2-7; 10 bases map to TRBD1. The CDR3 is made up of 14 amino acids. Germline loops: CDR1 SGHDN, CDR2 FVKESK. V shed 4 bases and J 5 bases; nucleotides not matched to a gene: 5. For the CDR3, the DNA is TGTGCCAGCAGCCTATTTGGGACAGGGGACGAGCAGTACTTC. Translated: CASSLFGTGDEQYF.

The chain employs TRBV10-2 and TRBJ1-5, with TRBD1 identical over 9 bases. V lost 3 bases, J lost 7 bases, and 7 bases stayed unmatched. The V gene's germline CDR1 is WSHSY and CDR2 SAAADI. CDR3 length equals 15 residues. CDR3: CASSDPGQGNQPQHF. The CDR3 bases are TGCGCCAGCAGTGACCCGGGACAGGGTAACCAGCCCCAGCATTTT.

The J gene is TRBJ1-6, the V gene TRBV5-1; D is unresolved. Germline-derived CDR1 and CDR2 are SGHRS and YFSETQ. Deletions cut 4 bases from V and 3 bases from J, with 20 bases between. The CDR3 is 18 residues long. In DNA, the CDR3 is TGCGCCAGCAGCCCCGGGAGTGGTCAGGCCTTCTATAATTCACCCCTCCACTTT. Translating gives CASSPGSGQAFYNSPLHF.

This clone was observed a single time. CDR3 region: CASKGQLTEETQYF. The DNA for the CDR3 is TGTGCCAGCAAGGGACAGCTCACGGAAGAGACCCAGTACTTC. The rearrangement joins TRBV6-5 to TRBJ2-5, with 7 bases aligning to TRBD1. Germline loops: CDR1 MNHEY, CDR2 SVGAGI. The CDR3 sequence is 14 residues long. After removal of 7 bases from V and 3 bases from J, the junction contained 8 bases not matched to a gene.

The chain recombines TRBV7-2 with TRBJ1-3; D is unclear. Germline lookup yields CDR1 SGHTA and CDR2 FQGNSA. The CDR3 length is 15 residues. V was cut by 1 base and J by 2 bases, with 9 bases left in between. The CDR3 nucleotides are TGTGCCAGCAGCTTAGGGTCGGGAGCTGGAAACACCATATATTTT. It translates to CASSLGSGAGNTIYF.

The chain joins TRBV11-1 to TRBJ2-1; tentatively, D is TRBD2 (5 bases). The V end lost 5 bases, the J end lost 8 bases, and 10 bases lay between the germline ends. There are 12 residues in the CDR3. Per the germline V gene, CDR1 is SGHAT and CDR2 is FQDESV (reference sequence). This chain's CDR3 is CASSPPGYEQFF. The CDR3 nucleotides read TGTGCCAGCAGCCCGCCGGGGTATGAGCAGTTCTTC. Looking up the rest from reference TRBV11-1 and TRBJ2-1 gives the full variable domain: EAEVAQSPRYKITEKSQAVAFWCDPISGHATLYWYRQILGQGPELLVQFQDESVVDDSQLPKDRFSAERLKGVDSTLKIQPAELGDSAMYLCASSPPGYEQFFGPGTRLTVL.

The genes are TRBV15 and TRBJ1-1; 10 bases map to TRBD1. Germline assignment: CDR1 LNHNV and CDR2 YYDKDF (reference sequence). The CDR3 sequence is 14 residues long. V lost 4 bases, J lost 8 bases, and 7 bases stayed unmatched. The CDR3: CATSTGTGVKEAFF. The CDR3 region has the DNA TGTGCCACCAGCACCGGGACAGGGGTAAAAGAAGCTTTCTTT. Full variable domain (missing parts from reference TRBV15 and TRBJ1-1): DAMVIQNPRYQVTQFGKPVTLSCSQTLNHNVMYWYQQKSSQAPKLLFHYYDKDFNNEADTPDNFQSRRPNTSFCFLDIRSPGLGDTAMYLCATSTGTGVKEAFFGQGTRLTVV.

This clone was picked up one time. V usage is TRBV27 and J usage is TRBJ2-1; TRBD2 might be the D (5 bases). The CDR3 is 12 residues long. V lost 5 bases to trimming and J lost 11 bases, with 13 bases between them. Germline-derived CDR1 and CDR2 are MNHEY and SMNVEV (reference sequence). In nucleotides, the CDR3 is TGTGCCAGCAGTACCAGAGAGACTAAGCAGTTCTTC. This sequence encodes CASSTRETKQFF.

This sequence joins TRBV19 and TRBJ2-7; TRBD1 aligns across 7 bases. The germline V gene has CDR1 LNHDA and CDR2 SQIVND (reference sequence). The CDR3 is 14 amino acids. The V gene end was trimmed by 5 bases and the J gene end by 2 bases; junction bases not matched to a gene: 6. CDR3 bases: TGTGCCAGTAGTCTTCCGGGACAGACCTACGAGCAGTACTTC. This sequence encodes CASSLPGQTYEQYF.

V and J are TRBV28 and TRBJ2-3, with 11 nucleotides matching TRBD1. The V gene end was trimmed by 6 bases and the J gene end by 4 bases; junction bases not matched to a gene: 6. Germline CDR1 reads MDHEN; CDR2 reads SYDVKM. This CDR3 spans 15 amino acids. DNA for the CDR3: TGTGCCAGCAGGCCGGGACAGGGGGTCGCAGATACGCAGTATTTT. It yields the protein CASRPGQGVADTQYF.

The chain employs TRBV7-2 and TRBJ2-1; TRBD1 matches 7 bases. The CDR3 runs 14 residues. After removal of 3 bases from V and 5 bases from J, the junction contained 4 bases not matched to a gene. Germline V lookup: CDR1 SGHTA, CDR2 FQGNSA. The CDR3, as DNA: TGTGCCAGCAGCTTCCGGGACAGAGACAATGAGCAGTTCTTC. Amino acids: CASSFRDRDNEQFF.

The chain joins TRBV7-8 to TRBJ1-6; unclear D gene. CDR3 length: 16 amino acids. V was cut by 4 bases and J by 10 bases, with 20 bases left in between. CDR1 is SGHVS, CDR2 FQNEAQ, per germline. The CDR3 DNA sequence: TGTGCCAGCAGCTCCGAAGTGGTTGGAGTTGGATCACCCCTCCACTTT. It specifies CASSSEVVGVGSPLHF. Filled out from reference TRBV7-8 and TRBJ1-6, the complete variable domain reads GAGVSQSPRYKVAKRGQDVALRCDPISGHVSLFWYQQALGQGPEFLTYFQNEAQLDKSGLPSDRFFAERPEGSVSTLKIQRTQQEDSAVYLCASSSEVVGVGSPLHFGNGTRLTVT.

This rearrangement joins TRBV19 to TRBJ1-5; TRBD1 might be the D (6 bases). Germline lookup yields CDR1 LNHDA and CDR2 SQIVND (reference sequence). Trimming removed 6 bases from V and 5 bases from J, with 17 bases in between. The CDR3 is 15 amino acids. CDR3 nucleotide sequence: TGTGCCAGTAGGCAGAGCGACAGGAATTATCAGCCCCAGCATTTT. It specifies CASRQSDRNYQPQHF.